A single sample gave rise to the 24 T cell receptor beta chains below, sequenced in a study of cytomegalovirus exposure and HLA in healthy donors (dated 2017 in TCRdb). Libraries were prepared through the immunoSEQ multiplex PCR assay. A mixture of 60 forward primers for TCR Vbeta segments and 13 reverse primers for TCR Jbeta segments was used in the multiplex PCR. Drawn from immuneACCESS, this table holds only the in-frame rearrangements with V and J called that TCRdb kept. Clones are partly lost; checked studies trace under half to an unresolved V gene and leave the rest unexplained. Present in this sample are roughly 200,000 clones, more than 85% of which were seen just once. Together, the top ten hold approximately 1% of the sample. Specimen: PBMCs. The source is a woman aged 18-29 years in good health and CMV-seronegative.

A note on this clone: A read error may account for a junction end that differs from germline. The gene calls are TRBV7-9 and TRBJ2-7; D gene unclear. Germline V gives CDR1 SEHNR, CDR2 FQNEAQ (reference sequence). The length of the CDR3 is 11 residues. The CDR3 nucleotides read TGTTCCAGCAGCTTCAACTACGAGCAGTACTTC. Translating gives CSSSFNYEQYF.

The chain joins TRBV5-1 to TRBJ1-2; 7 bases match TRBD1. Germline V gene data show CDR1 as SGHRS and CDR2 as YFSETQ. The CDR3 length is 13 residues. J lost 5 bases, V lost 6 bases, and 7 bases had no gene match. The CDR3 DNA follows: TGCGCCAGCAACCAGGGGGGCATTTATGGCTACACCTTC. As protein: CASNQGGIYGYTF.

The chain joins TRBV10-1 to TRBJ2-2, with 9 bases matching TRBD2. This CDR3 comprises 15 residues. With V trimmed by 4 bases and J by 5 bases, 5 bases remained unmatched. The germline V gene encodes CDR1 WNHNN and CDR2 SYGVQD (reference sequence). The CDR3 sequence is CASSGGGAGTGELFF. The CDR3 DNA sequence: TGCGCCAGCAGTGGCGGGGGGGCCGGAACCGGGGAGCTGTTTTTT.

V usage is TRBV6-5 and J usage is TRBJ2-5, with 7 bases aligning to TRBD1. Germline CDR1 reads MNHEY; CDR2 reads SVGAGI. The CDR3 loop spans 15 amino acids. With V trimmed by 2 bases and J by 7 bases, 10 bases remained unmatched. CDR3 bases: TGTGCCAGCAGTTACGAAGGGACAGTCGCGGGGACCCAGTACTTC. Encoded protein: CASSYEGTVAGTQYF.

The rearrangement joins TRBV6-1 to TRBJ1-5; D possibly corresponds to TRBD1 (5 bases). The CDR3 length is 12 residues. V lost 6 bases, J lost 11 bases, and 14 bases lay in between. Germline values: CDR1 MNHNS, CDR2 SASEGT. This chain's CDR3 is CASSPGLRAQHF. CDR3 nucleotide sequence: TGTGCCAGCAGCCCGGGACTGCGGGCCCAGCATTTT.

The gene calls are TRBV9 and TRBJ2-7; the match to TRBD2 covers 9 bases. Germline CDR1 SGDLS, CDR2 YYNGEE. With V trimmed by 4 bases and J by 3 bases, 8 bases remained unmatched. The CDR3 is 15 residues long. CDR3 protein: CASSPLGSGSYEQYF. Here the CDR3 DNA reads TGTGCCAGCAGCCCGTTGGGTAGCGGGAGCTACGAGCAGTACTTC.

DNA of the CDR3: TGTGCCAGCAGTTACTCGCACAGTGAATTTTCGGCCCAGCATTTT. It codes for CASSYSHSEFSAQHF. The gene calls are TRBV6-5 and TRBJ1-5; D not certain. V dropped 0 bases and J dropped 11 bases, with 17 bases sitting between them. The CDR3 loop spans 15 amino acids. Germline V lookup: CDR1 MNHEY, CDR2 SVGAGI.

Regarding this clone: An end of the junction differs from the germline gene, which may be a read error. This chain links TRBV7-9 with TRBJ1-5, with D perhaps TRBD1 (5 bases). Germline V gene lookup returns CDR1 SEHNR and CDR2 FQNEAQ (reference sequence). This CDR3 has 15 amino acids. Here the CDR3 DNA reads TGTTCCAGCAGCTTATGGCAGGGTAACAATCAGCCCCAGCATTTT. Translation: CSSSLWQGNNQPQHF.

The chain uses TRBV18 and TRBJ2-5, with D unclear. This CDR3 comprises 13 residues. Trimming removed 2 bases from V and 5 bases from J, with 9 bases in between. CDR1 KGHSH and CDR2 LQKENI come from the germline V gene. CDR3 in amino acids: CASSPGVRETQYF. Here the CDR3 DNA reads TGTGCCAGCTCACCAGGAGTACGGGAGACCCAGTACTTC.

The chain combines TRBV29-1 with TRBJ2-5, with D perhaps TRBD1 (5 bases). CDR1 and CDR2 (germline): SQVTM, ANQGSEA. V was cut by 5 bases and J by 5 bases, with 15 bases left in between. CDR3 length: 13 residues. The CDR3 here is CSVYRTAWETQYF. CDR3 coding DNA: TGCAGCGTTTACAGGACCGCATGGGAGACCCAGTACTTC.

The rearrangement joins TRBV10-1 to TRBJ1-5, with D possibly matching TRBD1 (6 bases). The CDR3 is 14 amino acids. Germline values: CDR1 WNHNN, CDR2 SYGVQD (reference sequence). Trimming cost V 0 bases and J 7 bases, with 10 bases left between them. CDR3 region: CASSESAGEQPQHF. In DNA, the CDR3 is TGCGCCAGCAGTGAGTCGGCAGGGGAACAGCCCCAGCATTTT.

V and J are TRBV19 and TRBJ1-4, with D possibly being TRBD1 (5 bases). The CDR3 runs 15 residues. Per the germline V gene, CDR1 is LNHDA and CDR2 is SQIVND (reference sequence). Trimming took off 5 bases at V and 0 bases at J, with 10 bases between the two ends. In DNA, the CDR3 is TGTGCCAGTAGTGCCGGGACTTCAACTAATGAAAAACTGTTTTTT. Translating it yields CASSAGTSTNEKLFF.

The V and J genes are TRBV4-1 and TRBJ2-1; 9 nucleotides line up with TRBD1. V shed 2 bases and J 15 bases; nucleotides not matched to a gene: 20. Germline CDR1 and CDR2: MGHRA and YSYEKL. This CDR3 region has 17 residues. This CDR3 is CASSQSPGGQGGERPFF. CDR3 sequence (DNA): TGCGCCAGCAGCCAATCGCCCGGGGGACAGGGAGGGGAGAGACCGTTCTTC.

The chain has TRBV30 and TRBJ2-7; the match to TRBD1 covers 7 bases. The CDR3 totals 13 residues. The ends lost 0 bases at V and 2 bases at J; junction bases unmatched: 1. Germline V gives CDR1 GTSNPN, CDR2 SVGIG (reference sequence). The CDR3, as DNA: TGTGCCTGGAGTGTGGGACAGACCTACGAGCAGTACTTC. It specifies CAWSVGQTYEQYF. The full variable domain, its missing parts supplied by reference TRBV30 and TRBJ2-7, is SQTIHQWPATLVQPVGSPLSLECTVEGTSNPNLYWYRQAAGRGLQLLFYSVGIGQISSEVPQNLSASRPQDRQFILSSKKLLLSDSGFYLCAWSVGQTYEQYFGPGTRLTVT.

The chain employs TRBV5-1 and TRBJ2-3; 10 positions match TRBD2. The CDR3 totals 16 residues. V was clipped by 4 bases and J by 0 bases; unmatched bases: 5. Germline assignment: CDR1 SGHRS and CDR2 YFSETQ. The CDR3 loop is CASSPLAGTSTDTQYF. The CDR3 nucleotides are TGCGCCAGCAGCCCACTAGCGGGGACTAGCACAGATACGCAGTATTTT.

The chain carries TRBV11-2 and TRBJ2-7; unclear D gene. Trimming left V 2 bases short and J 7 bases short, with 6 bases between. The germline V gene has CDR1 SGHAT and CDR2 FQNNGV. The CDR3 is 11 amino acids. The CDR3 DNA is TGTGCCAGCAGCTTACCCCGGGAGCAGTACTTC. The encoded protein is CASSLPREQYF. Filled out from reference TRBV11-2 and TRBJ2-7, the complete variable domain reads EAGVAQSPRYKIIEKRQSVAFWCNPISGHATLYWYQQILGQGPKLLIQFQNNGVVDDSQLPKDRFSAERLKGVDSTLKIQPAKLEDSAVYLCASSLPREQYFGPGTRLTVT.

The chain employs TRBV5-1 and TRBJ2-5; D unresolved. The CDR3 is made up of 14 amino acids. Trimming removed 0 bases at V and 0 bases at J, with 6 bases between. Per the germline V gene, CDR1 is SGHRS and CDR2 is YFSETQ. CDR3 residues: CASSLVPDQETQYF. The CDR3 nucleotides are TGCGCCAGCAGCTTGGTACCAGACCAAGAGACCCAGTACTTC.

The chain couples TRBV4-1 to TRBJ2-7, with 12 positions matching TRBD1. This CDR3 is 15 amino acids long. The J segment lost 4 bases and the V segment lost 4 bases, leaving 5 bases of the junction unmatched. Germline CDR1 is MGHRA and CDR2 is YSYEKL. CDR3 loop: CASSRKGQGAYEQYF. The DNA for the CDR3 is TGCGCCAGCAGCCGGAAGGGACAGGGGGCTTACGAGCAGTACTTC.

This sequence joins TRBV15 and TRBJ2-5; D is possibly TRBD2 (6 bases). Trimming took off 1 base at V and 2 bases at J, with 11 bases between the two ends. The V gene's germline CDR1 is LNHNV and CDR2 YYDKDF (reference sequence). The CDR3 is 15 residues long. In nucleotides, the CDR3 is TGTGCCACCAGCAGAGGGCTAGCGCTACAAGAGACCCAGTACTTC. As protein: CATSRGLALQETQYF.

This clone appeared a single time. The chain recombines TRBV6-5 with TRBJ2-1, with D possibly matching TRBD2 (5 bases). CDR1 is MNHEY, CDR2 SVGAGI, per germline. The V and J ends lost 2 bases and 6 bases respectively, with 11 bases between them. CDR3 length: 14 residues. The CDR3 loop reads CASSYHLRGNEQFF. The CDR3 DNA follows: TGTGCCAGCAGTTACCACCTTCGGGGCAATGAGCAGTTCTTC.

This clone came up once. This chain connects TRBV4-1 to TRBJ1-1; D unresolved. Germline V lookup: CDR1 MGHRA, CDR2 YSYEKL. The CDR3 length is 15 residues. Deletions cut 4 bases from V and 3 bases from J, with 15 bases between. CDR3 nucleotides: TGCGCCAGCAGCCGACAACTCTCAGCGGACACTGAAGCTTTCTTT. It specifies CASSRQLSADTEAFF.

This CDR3 reads CASSQDSRVFIYEQYF. The CDR3 nucleotides read TGTGCCAGCAGCCAAGATTCCAGGGTGTTTATCTACGAGCAGTACTTC. The J gene is TRBJ2-7, the V gene TRBV14; the D gene is possibly TRBD1 (5 bases). The CDR3 has 16 residues. V was cut by 0 bases and J by 3 bases, with 15 bases left in between. CDR1 is SGHDN, CDR2 FVKESK, per germline.

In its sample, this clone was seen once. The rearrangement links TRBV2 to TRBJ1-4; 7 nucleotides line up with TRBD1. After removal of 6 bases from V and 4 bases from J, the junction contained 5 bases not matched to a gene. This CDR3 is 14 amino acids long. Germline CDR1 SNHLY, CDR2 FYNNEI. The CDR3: CASRMTGRNEKLFF. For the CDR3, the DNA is TGTGCCAGCAGAATGACAGGGCGTAATGAAAAACTGTTTTTT.

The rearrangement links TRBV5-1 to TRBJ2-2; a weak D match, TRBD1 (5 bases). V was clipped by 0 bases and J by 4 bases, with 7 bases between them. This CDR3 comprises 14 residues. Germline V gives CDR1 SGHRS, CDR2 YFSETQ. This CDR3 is CASSLVRATGELFF. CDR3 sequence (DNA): TGCGCCAGCAGCTTGGTCAGGGCCACCGGGGAGCTGTTTTTT.